This T cell receptor beta chain was observed in a study of control samples from healthy donors and cancer patients. This CDR3 has 16 residues. J lost 5 bases, V lost 7 bases, and 13 bases had no gene match. Germline-derived CDR1 and CDR2 are LNHDA and SQIVND (reference sequence). Only in-frame clones appear in the TCRdb table, and some are missing; sequencing was by immunoSEQ multiplex PCR. The repertoire has some 150,000 clones, nearly 95% of them found once; the top ten carry under 2.5%. The chain links TRBV19 to TRBJ2-1; 8 bases are a match to TRBD2. Sequenced input: blood. This clonotype originated in a man aged 45-60 years in good health. CDR3 coding DNA: TGTGCCAGTACCGGAGTGGGTAGCGGGGAACACAATGAGCAGTTCTTC. Protein product: CASTGVGSGEHNEQFF.